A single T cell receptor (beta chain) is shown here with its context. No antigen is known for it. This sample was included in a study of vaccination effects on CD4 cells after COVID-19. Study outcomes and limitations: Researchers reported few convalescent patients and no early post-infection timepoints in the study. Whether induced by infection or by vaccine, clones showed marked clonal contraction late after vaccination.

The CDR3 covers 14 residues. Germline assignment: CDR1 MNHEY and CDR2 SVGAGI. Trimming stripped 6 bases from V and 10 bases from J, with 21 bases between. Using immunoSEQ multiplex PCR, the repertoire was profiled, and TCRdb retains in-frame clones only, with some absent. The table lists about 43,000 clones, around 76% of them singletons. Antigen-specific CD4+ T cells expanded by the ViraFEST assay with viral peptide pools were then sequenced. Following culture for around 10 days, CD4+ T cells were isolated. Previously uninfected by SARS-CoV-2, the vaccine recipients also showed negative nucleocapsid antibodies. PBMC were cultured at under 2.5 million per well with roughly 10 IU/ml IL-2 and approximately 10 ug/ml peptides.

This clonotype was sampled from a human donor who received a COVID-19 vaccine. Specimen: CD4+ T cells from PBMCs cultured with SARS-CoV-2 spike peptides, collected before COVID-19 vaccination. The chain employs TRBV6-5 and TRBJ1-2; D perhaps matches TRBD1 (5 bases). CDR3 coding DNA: TGTGCCAGCAGAAATTACCGGGACCTGGACATCTACACCTTC. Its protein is CASRNYRDLDIYTF.